This T cell receptor beta chain is drawn from a study of blood T cells in healthy people across ages. Overall study findings and caveats: Naive and antigen-experienced cells could not be conclusively compared, given unsorted PBMCs.

Isolation of PBMCs gave at least 7 million cells per sample. Total RNA amounts of at least 5.5 micrograms were extracted per sample. Worth noting for this clonotype: The antigen remains undetermined.

The J segment lost 4 bases and the V segment lost 4 bases, leaving 9 bases of the junction unmatched. The CDR3 loop spans 15 amino acids. CDR1 is SGHRS and CDR2 is YFSETQ in the germline V gene. A J-beta primer mix and a sample-barcoded 5' primer were used in a second PCR of roughly 6 to 12 cycles. Each single sample gave us at least 3 million CDR3-containing paired-end reads. TCRdb re-called the 5' RACE reads with MiXCR, one entry per CDR3 protein. The sample has some 880,000 distinct CDR3 sequences, 35% to 40% seen once. The gene calls are TRBV5-1 and TRBJ1-2; 8 bases are shared with TRBD1. The sequenced sample was blood. The TCR was taken from a man aged 18 to 35 in good health. The chain's CDR3 is CASSVDRDVGYGYTF. The CDR3 DNA is TGCGCCAGCAGCGTGGACAGGGACGTCGGCTATGGCTACACCTTC.